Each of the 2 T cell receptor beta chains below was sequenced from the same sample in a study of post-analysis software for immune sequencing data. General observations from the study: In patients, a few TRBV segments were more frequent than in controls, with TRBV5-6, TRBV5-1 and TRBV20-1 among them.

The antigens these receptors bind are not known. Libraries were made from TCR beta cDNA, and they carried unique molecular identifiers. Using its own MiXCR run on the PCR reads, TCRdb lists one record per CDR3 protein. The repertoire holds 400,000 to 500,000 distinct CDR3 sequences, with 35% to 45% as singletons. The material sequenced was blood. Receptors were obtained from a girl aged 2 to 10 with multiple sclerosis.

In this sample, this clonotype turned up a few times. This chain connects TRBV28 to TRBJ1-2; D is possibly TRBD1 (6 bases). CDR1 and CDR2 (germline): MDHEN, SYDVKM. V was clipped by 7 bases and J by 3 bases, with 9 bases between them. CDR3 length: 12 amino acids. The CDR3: CASNRDYYGYTF. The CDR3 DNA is TGTGCCAGCAACAGGGACTACTATGGCTACACCTTC.

CDR3 loop: CATKGGDTIYF. The CDR3 coding sequence is TGTGCCACCAAAGGGGGGGACACCATATATTTT. The J gene is TRBJ1-3, the V gene TRBV10-3; possible D gene TRBD1, 6 bases. The ends were cut back, 10 bases at V and 8 bases at J, with 12 bases in the middle. CDR1 ENHRY and CDR2 SYGVKD come from the germline V gene. The CDR3 extends over 11 amino acids.